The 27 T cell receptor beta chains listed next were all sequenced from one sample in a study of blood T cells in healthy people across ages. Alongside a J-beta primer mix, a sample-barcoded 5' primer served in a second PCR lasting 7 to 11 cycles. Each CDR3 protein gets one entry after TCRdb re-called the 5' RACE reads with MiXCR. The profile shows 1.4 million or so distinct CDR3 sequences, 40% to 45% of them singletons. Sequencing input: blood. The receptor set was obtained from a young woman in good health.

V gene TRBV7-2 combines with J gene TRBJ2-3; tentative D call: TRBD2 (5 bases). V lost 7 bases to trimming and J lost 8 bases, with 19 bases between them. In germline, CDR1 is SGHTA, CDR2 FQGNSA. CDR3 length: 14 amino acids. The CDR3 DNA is TGTGCCAGCACCGGACTCGGGGAACTCAGTACGCAGTATTTT. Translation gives CASTGLGELSTQYF.

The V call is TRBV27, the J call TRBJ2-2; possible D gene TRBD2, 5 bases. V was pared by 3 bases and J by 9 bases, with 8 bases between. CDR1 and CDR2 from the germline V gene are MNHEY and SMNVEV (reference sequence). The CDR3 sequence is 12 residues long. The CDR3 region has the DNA TGTGCCAGCAGTTTTCGGGGTCGGGAGCTGTTTTTT. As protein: CASSFRGRELFF.

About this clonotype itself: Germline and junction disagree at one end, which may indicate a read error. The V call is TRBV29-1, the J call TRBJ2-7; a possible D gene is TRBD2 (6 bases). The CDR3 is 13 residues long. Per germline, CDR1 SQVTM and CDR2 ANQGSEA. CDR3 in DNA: TGCAGCGTTGAAGGTCGGGAGCCTAATGAGCGGTACTTC. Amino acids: CSVEGREPNERYF.

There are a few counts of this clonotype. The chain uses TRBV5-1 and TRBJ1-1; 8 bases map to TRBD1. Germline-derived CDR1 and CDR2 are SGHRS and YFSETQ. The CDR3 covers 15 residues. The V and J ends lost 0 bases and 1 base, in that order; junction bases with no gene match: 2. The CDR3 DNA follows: TGCGCCAGCAGCTTGGGACAGGGGAAGAACACTGAAGCTTTCTTT. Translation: CASSLGQGKNTEAFF. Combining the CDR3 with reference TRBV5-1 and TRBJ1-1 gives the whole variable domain KAGVTQTPRYLIKTRGQQVTLSCSPISGHRSVSWYQQTPGQGLQFLFEYFSETQRNKGNFPGRFSGRQFSNSRSEMNVSTLELGDSALYLCASSLGQGKNTEAFFGQGTRLTVV.

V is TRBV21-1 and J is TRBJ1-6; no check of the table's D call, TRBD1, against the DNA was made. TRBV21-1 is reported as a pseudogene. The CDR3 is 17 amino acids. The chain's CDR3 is CASSAGSVLPTNSPLHF. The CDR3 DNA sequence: TGTGCCAGCAGCGCCGGGTCAGTGCTCCCCACTAATTCACCCCTCCACTTT.

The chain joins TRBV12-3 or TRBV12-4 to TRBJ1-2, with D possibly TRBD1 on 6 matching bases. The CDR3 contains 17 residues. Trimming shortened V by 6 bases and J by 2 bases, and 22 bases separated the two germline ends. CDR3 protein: CASRPKARQATNYGYTF. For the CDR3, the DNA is TGTGCCAGCAGGCCTAAGGCACGACAGGCCACGAACTATGGCTACACCTTC.

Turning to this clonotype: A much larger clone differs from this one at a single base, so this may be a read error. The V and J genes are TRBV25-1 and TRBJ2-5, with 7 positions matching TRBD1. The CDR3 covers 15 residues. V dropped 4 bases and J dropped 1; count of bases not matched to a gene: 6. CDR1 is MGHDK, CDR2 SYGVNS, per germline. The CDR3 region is CASSGQGVRQETQYF. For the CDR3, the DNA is TGTGCCAGCAGTGGACAGGGAGTTCGCCAAGAGACCCAGTACTTC.

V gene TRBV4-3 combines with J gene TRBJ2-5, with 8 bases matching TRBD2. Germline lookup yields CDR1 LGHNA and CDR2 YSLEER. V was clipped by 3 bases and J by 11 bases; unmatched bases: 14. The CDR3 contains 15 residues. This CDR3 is CASSQGSGGYNEQYF. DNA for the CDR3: TGCGCCAGCAGCCAGGGGAGCGGGGGTTACAATGAGCAGTACTTC.

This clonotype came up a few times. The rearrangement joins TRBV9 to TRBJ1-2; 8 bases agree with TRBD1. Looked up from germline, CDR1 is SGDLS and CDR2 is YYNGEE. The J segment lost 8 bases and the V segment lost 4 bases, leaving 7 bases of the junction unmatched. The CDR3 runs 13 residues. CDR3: CASSPKDRGGYTF. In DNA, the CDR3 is TGTGCCAGCAGCCCAAAAGACAGGGGAGGCTACACCTTC.

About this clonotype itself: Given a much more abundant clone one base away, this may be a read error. DNA of the CDR3: TGCGCCAGCAGCCTGACGGGGGAGTATGGCTGCACCTTC. Its protein is CASSLTGEYGCTF. V gene TRBV5-1 combines with J gene TRBJ1-2; TRBD1 might be the D (5 bases). Germline loops: CDR1 SGHRS, CDR2 YFSETQ. The CDR3 has 13 residues.

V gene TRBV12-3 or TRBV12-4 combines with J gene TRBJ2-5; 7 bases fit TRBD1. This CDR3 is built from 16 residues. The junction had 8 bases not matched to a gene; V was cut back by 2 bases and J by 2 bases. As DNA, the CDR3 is TGTGCCAGCAGTTTAATCGGACAGGTTGGACAAGAGACCCAGTACTTC. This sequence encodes CASSLIGQVGQETQYF.

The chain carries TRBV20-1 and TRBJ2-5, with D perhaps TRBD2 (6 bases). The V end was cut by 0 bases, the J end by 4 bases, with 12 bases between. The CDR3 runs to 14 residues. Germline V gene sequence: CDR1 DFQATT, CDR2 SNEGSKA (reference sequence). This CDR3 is CSARDRRGAETQYF. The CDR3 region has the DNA TGCAGTGCTAGAGACCGGAGGGGAGCAGAGACCCAGTACTTC.

CDR3: CASSVTNGAYEQYF. CDR3 nucleotides: TGTGCCAGCAGCGTCACGAATGGTGCCTACGAGCAGTACTTC. The chain combines TRBV7-2 with TRBJ2-7; unclear D gene. The CDR3 is 14 amino acids. From germline, CDR1 is SGHTA and CDR2 FQGNSA. Trimming removed 5 bases from V and 2 bases from J, with 13 bases in between.

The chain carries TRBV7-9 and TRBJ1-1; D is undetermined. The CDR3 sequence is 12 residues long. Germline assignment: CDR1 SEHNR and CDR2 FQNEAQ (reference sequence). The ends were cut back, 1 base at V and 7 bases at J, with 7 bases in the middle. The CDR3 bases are TGTGCCAGCAGCTTAGAGAAGATTGAAGCTTTCTTT. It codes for CASSLEKIEAFF.

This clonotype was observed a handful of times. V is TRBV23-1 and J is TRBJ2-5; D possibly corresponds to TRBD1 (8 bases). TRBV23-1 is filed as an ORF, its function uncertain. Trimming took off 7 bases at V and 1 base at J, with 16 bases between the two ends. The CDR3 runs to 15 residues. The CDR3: CASKTQGGAQETQYF. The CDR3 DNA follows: TGCGCCAGCAAGACACAGGGGGGGGCCCAAGAGACCCAGTACTTC.

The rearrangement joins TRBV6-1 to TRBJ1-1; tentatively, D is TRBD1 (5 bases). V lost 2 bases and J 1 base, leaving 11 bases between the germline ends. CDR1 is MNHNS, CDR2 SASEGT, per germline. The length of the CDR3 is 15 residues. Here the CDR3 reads CASSETGSRNTEAFF. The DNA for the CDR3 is TGTGCCAGCAGTGAAACAGGCAGTAGGAACACTGAAGCTTTCTTT.

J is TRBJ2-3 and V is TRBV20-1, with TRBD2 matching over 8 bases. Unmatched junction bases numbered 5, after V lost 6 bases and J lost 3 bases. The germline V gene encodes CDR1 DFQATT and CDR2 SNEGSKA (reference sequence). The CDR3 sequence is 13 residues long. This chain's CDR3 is CSAPAGGTDTQYF. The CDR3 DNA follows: TGCAGTGCCCCCGCGGGGGGTACAGATACGCAGTATTTT.

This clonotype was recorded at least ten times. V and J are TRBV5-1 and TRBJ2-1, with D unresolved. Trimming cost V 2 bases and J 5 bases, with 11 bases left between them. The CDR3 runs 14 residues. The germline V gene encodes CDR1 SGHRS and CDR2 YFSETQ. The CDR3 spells CASSLVAANNEQFF. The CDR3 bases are TGCGCCAGCAGCTTAGTGGCAGCAAACAATGAGCAGTTCTTC.

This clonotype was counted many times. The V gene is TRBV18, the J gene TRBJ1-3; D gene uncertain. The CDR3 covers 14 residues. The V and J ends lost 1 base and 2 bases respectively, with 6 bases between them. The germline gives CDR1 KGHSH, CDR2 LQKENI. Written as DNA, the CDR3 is TGTGCCAGCTCACCACGGAGAGCTGGAAACACCATATATTTT. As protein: CASSPRRAGNTIYF.

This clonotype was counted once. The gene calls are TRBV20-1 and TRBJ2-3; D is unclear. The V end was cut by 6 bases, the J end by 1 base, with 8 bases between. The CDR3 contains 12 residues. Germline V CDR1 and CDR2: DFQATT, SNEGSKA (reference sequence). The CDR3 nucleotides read TGCAGTGCCATCCAACGCACAGATACGCAGTATTTT. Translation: CSAIQRTDTQYF.

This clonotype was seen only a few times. The CDR3 protein is CASKSQGASLGTTDTQYF. The DNA of the CDR3 is TGCGCCAGCAAGAGCCAGGGGGCCAGTTTGGGGACCACAGATACGCAGTATTTT. The V and J genes are TRBV5-1 and TRBJ2-3, with TRBD1 matching over 8 bases. Germline V gene lookup returns CDR1 SGHRS and CDR2 YFSETQ. The ends lost 6 bases at V and 2 bases at J; junction bases unmatched: 17. The CDR3 loop spans 18 amino acids.

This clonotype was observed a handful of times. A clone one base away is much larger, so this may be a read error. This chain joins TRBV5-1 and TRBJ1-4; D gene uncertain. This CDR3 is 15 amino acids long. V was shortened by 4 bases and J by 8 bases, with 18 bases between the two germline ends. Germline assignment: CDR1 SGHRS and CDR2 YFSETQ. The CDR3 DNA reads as TGCGCCAGCAGCCCACAACGCTCAGTCGGAGAAAAACTGTTTTTT. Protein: CASSPQRSVGEKLFF.

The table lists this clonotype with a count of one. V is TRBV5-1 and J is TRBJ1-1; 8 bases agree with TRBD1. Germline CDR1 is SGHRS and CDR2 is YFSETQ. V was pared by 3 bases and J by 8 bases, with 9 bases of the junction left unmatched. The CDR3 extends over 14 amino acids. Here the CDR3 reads CASSWTTGGAEAFF. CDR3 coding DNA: TGCGCCAGCAGCTGGACAACAGGGGGTGCGGAAGCTTTCTTT.

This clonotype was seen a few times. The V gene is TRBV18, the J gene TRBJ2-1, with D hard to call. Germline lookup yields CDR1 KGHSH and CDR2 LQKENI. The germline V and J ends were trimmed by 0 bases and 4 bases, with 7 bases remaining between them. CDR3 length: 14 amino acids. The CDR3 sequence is CASSPPPVYNEQFF. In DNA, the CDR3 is TGTGCCAGCTCACCACCGCCTGTTTACAATGAGCAGTTCTTC.

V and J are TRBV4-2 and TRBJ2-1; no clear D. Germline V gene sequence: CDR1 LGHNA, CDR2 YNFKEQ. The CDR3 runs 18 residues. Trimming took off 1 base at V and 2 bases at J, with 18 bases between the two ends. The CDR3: CASSQVSMELFPYNEQFF. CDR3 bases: TGTGCCAGCAGCCAAGTCAGTATGGAGCTATTCCCCTACAATGAGCAGTTCTTC.

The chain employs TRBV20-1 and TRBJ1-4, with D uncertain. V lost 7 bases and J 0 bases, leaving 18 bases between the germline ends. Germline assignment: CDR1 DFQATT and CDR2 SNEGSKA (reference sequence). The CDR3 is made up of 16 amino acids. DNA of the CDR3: TGCAGTGTCTCCACGGTCAATTATGCAACTAATGAAAAACTGTTTTTT. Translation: CSVSTVNYATNEKLFF.

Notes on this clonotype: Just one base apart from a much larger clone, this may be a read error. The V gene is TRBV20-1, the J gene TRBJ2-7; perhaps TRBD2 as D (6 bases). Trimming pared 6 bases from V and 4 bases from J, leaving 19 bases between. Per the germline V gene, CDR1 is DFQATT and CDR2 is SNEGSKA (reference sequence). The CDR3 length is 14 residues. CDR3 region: CSASPAEGNYEQYF. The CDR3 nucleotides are TGCAGTGCCAGCCCGGCGGAGGGGAATTACGAGCAGTACTTC.